This entry lists 2 T cell receptor beta chains sequenced from one sample in a study of blood T cell repertoires in COVID-19. Only in-frame clones appear in the TCRdb table, and some are missing; sequencing was by immunoSEQ multiplex PCR. This table has tens of thousands of clones, 80% to 85% appearing once. The specimen was peripheral blood. The receptors were sampled from a human donor in a cohort sampled during active COVID-19.

This clone was detected a few times. The chain is built from TRBV4-1 and TRBJ1-1; the D gene is possibly TRBD1 (6 bases). Between the trimmed V and J ends, which lost 3 bases and 5 bases, there was a span of 19 bases. Germline V CDR1 and CDR2: MGHRA, YSYEKL. CDR3 size: 16 residues. The CDR3 region has the DNA TGCGCCAGCAGCCAGGCCACAGGGCTCTCGCTGACTGAAGCTTTCTTT. This sequence encodes CASSQATGLSLTEAFF.

J is TRBJ2-7 and V is TRBV6-1; 8 bases map to TRBD2. This CDR3 contains 16 residues. Germline V gene lookup returns CDR1 MNHNS and CDR2 SASEGT. J gave up 4 bases and V 4 bases, and 12 bases lay outside the gene matches. CDR3 residues: CASSASGSGSSYEQYF. CDR3 in DNA: TGTGCCAGCAGTGCCTCAGGGAGCGGGAGTTCGTACGAGCAGTACTTC.